These 19 T cell receptor beta chains share one sample of origin, sequenced in a study of cytomegalovirus exposure and HLA in healthy donors (dated by TCRdb to 2017 to 2019). Library construction relied on the immunoSEQ multiplex PCR assay. TCRdb took over this immuneACCESS table, retaining in-frame rearrangements with V and J assigned. Such tables are incomplete; in checked studies, under half of the missing clones stem from an unresolved V gene, and the remainder is unexplained. Recorded for this sample are some 150,000 clones; about 89% of them occurred a single time. 3% to 3.5% of the sample is in the top ten clones. The sequenced sample consisted of PBMCs. These receptors were taken from a woman between 18 and 30 years old in good health and CMV-seropositive.

The CDR3 region has the DNA TGCAGCGTCCGCGACAGGGCTAGCTCCTACGAGCAGTACTTC. It codes for CSVRDRASSYEQYF. J is TRBJ2-7 and V is TRBV29-1, with 7 bases aligning to TRBD1. Germline V gene data show CDR1 as SQVTM and CDR2 as ANQGSEA. The CDR3 is made up of 14 amino acids. The V segment lost 6 bases and the J segment 0 bases; nucleotides outside the gene matches: 8.

The V call is TRBV10-3, the J call TRBJ2-7, with 11 nucleotides matching TRBD2. The CDR3 spans 17 residues. The ends lost 6 bases at V and 1 base at J; junction bases unmatched: 11. The germline V gene has CDR1 ENHRY and CDR2 SYGVKD. The CDR3, as DNA: TGTGCCATCAGAGGGACACCGGGACTAGCGGAGTCCTACGAGCAGTACTTC. Amino acid sequence: CAIRGTPGLAESYEQYF.

This chain joins TRBV4-1 and TRBJ1-2; the match to TRBD1 covers 9 bases. Trimming removed 3 bases from V and 4 bases from J; junction bases left unmatched: 6. Per germline, CDR1 MGHRA and CDR2 YSYEKL. The CDR3 sequence is 15 residues long. CDR3 region: CASSQGQGPFYGYTF. CDR3 in DNA: TGCGCCAGCAGCCAGGGACAGGGCCCCTTCTATGGCTACACCTTC.

The rearrangement uses TRBV30 and TRBJ2-5, with D uncertain. CDR1 GTSNPN and CDR2 SVGIG come from the germline V gene (reference sequence). CDR3 length: 15 amino acids. V gave up 0 bases and J gave up 3 bases, with 14 bases separating them. The CDR3 loop is CAWSVRRSSEETQYF. The CDR3 nucleotides read TGTGCCTGGAGTGTACGTCGTTCCTCAGAAGAGACCCAGTACTTC.

The chain carries TRBV5-4 and TRBJ2-2, with D perhaps matching TRBD2 (5 bases). The CDR3 length is 15 residues. Germline CDR1 reads SGHNT; CDR2 reads YYREEE (reference sequence). V was clipped by 3 bases and J by 6 bases, with 15 bases between them. As DNA, the CDR3 is TGTGCCAGCAGCTACGGGATCAGCCTAGCCGGGGAGCTGTTTTTT. Translation: CASSYGISLAGELFF.

The gene calls are TRBV19 and TRBJ2-2; weak D call: TRBD2 (5 bases). Trimming cost V 3 bases and J 2 bases, with 10 bases left between them. The germline V gene encodes CDR1 LNHDA and CDR2 SQIVND (reference sequence). This CDR3 is 15 amino acids long. The CDR3 nucleotides are TGTGCCAGTAGTATTAGCGAACTTAACACCGGGGAGCTGTTTTTT. Protein: CASSISELNTGELFF.

The V call is TRBV7-2, the J call TRBJ2-7; 8 bases map to TRBD2. CDR3 length equals 16 residues. Germline CDR1 is SGHTA and CDR2 is FQGNSA. Trimming took 0 bases from V and 2 from J; bases not matched to a gene: 6. The CDR3 spells CASSLAFAGRAYEQYF. CDR3 in DNA: TGTGCCAGCAGCTTAGCGTTTGCCGGGAGGGCCTACGAGCAGTACTTC.

The chain uses TRBV11-3 and TRBJ2-7; 9 nucleotides align to TRBD2. J was trimmed by 3 bases and V by 2 bases; bases with no gene match: 5. This CDR3 spans 15 amino acids. Germline V gives CDR1 SGHNT, CDR2 YENEEA. The CDR3 coding sequence is TGTGCCAGCAGCTTACGGCTAGCGGGACACTACGAGCAGTACTTC. Protein sequence: CASSLRLAGHYEQYF.

The chain joins TRBV6-5 to TRBJ2-2; no firm D call. Looked up from germline, CDR1 is MNHEY and CDR2 is SVGAGI. The length of the CDR3 is 12 residues. V was trimmed by 5 bases and J by 1 base, leaving 2 bases between them. The CDR3 DNA sequence: TGTGCCAGCAGTCGGAACACCGGGGAGCTGTTTTTT. This sequence encodes CASSRNTGELFF.

This clone was found a few times. The chain couples TRBV5-4 to TRBJ1-2; the D is unclear. Trimming removed 9 bases at V and 7 bases at J, with 13 bases between. CDR3 length: 11 residues. Germline loops: CDR1 SGHNT, CDR2 YYREEE (reference sequence). The CDR3 coding sequence is TGTGCCACCCCACTGGGAGGTGGCTACACCTTC. Translating gives CATPLGGGYTF.

The J gene is TRBJ2-3, the V gene TRBV5-1, with a possible D match to TRBD1 (5 bases). The CDR3 has 16 amino acids. CDR1 and CDR2 (germline): SGHRS, YFSETQ. The V end was cut by 1 base, the J end by 4 bases, with 16 bases between. CDR3: CASSLSRAGTADTQYF. The CDR3 coding sequence is TGCGCCAGCAGCTTGTCCAGGGCAGGTACGGCAGATACGCAGTATTTT.

This clone has only one observation. The V gene is TRBV11-3, the J gene TRBJ2-7, with 10 bases matching TRBD1. CDR3 length equals 18 residues. Germline CDR1 SGHNT, CDR2 YENEEA. Unmatched junction bases numbered 13, after V lost 5 bases and J lost 0 bases. CDR3 sequence (DNA): TGTGCCAGCAGCAAACCGGGACAGGGGTTGTCAGTCTCCTACGAGCAGTACTTC. Its protein is CASSKPGQGLSVSYEQYF.

Regarding this clone: The junction shows a germline mismatch at one end, possibly a read error. This chain joins TRBV7-7 and TRBJ2-2; D perhaps matches TRBD1 (5 bases). This CDR3 region has 13 residues. Per the germline V gene, CDR1 is SSHAT and CDR2 is FNYEAQ (reference sequence). CDR3 protein: CASSLPGTGELFF. In DNA, the CDR3 is TGTGCTAGCAGCCTCCCAGGGACCGGGGAGCTGTTTTTT.

V and J are TRBV19 and TRBJ2-7, with 7 bases that match TRBD1. CDR1 is LNHDA and CDR2 is SQIVND in the germline V gene (reference sequence). V lost 1 base and J lost 1; bases outside the gene matches: 1. This CDR3 has 14 residues. For the CDR3, the DNA is TGTGCCAGTAGTATAGGGACAGGATCCTACGAGCAGTACTTC. Translation: CASSIGTGSYEQYF.

The genes are TRBV30 and TRBJ1-5; D gene unclear. Germline-derived CDR1 and CDR2 are GTSNPN and SVGIG (reference sequence). The CDR3 spans 13 residues. Deletions cut 0 bases from V and 5 bases from J, with 8 bases between. As DNA, the CDR3 is TGTGCCTGGAGTGTTGGTTACTATCAGCCCCAGCATTTT. It encodes CAWSVGYYQPQHF.

V gene TRBV30 combines with J gene TRBJ2-7; D gene ambiguous. Germline CDR1 GTSNPN, CDR2 SVGIG (reference sequence). Between the trimmed V and J ends, which lost 3 bases and 3 bases, there was a span of 12 bases. CDR3 length equals 13 residues. Here the CDR3 DNA reads TGTGCCTGGAGAGAGTTCGGGTTCTACGAGCAGTACTTC. Its protein product is CAWREFGFYEQYF.

This rearrangement joins TRBV10-3 to TRBJ1-1; tentative D call: TRBD1 (6 bases). CDR1 is ENHRY, CDR2 SYGVKD, per germline. With 0 bases removed from V and 0 bases from J, the gap between germline ends came to 8 bases. This CDR3 has 15 residues. The CDR3 coding sequence is TGTGCCATCAGTGAGTCCGGACAGATGAACACTGAAGCTTTCTTT. It encodes CAISESGQMNTEAFF.

The V call is TRBV7-2, the J call TRBJ2-7, with a possible D match to TRBD2 (5 bases). Between the trimmed V and J ends, which lost 4 bases and 4 bases, there was a span of 14 bases. Germline V CDR1 and CDR2: SGHTA, FQGNSA. The CDR3 covers 14 residues. The CDR3 DNA sequence: TGTGCCAGCAGCTCGGGCGGGCCGTGGTACGAGCAGTACTTC. Amino acid sequence: CASSSGGPWYEQYF.

The rearrangement joins TRBV6-1 to TRBJ2-7; 7 nucleotides line up with TRBD2. From germline, CDR1 is MNHNS and CDR2 SASEGT. The CDR3 sequence is 13 residues long. The trim removed 8 bases at V and 3 bases at J, leaving 7 bases unmatched. CDR3 nucleotides: TGTGCCAGCTGGAGGGAGGGCCGCTACGAGCAGTACTTC. It encodes CASWREGRYEQYF.